The entry below gives a single T cell receptor beta chain sequence along with its context. Clones were read by immunoSEQ multiplex PCR, and TCRdb kept only the in-frame ones, dropping some. The sample shows 450,000 to 550,000 clones, 75% to 90% of them seen only once. The CDR3 runs to 11 residues. Germline CDR1 SGHKS, CDR2 YYEKEE (reference sequence). The entry originates in a study of Ad26.COV2.S vaccination and SARS-CoV-2 variants. Treatment here: 15 to 20 received Ad26.COV2.S at low or high dose, single or two shots; about 5 received placebo; per-sample allocation not given. Day 63 following the first vaccine or placebo injection was when the samples were taken.

The TCR comes from a person aged 18-60 years who received the Ad26.COV2.S COVID-19 vaccine or a placebo. Specimen: peripheral blood, collected in a trial of Ad26.COV2.S vaccine versus placebo. V usage is TRBV5-5 and J usage is TRBJ2-7; D perhaps matches TRBD2 (6 bases). The CDR3 region has the DNA TGTGCGTCGGGAGTCTCCTACGAGCAGTACGTC. Its translation is CASGVSYEQYV.